This T cell receptor (beta chain) emerged from a study of OX40 agonist ivuxolimab in advanced cancers. TCRdb keeps only in-frame clones here, not all; method: immunoSEQ multiplex PCR. This repertoire shows about 69,000 clones, around 90% found once; its top ten account for roughly a tenth. Germline V gene data show CDR1 as SGDLS and CDR2 as YYNGEE. The CDR3 totals 19 residues. With 3 bases clipped from V and 5 bases from J, the junction kept 17 bases outside the gene matches. This TCR was recovered from an adult with an advanced solid tumor such as melanoma, head and neck, liver or kidney cancer. This rearrangement joins TRBV9 to TRBJ2-5; 12 nucleotides align to TRBD2. Sequences were derived from CD4+ or CD8+ T cells sorted from blood, sampled in a trial of the OX40 agonist ivuxolimab. The DNA for the CDR3 is TGTGCCAGCAGCGATCAATATCCGGGACTAGCGGGCGGAGAGGAGACCCAGTACTTC. Translating it yields CASSDQYPGLAGGEETQYF.